The 27 T cell receptor beta chains reported below all come from one sample, sequenced in a study of OX40 agonist ivuxolimab in advanced cancers. TCRdb keeps only in-frame clones here, not all; method: immunoSEQ multiplex PCR. The table records fewer than 70,000 clones, roughly four fifths of them present only once. This specimen consisted of CD4+ or CD8+ T cells sorted from blood, obtained in a trial of the OX40 agonist ivuxolimab. The receptors come from an adult with an advanced solid tumor such as melanoma, head and neck, liver or kidney cancer.

The gene calls are TRBV7-8 and TRBJ2-3, with D possibly TRBD2 on 6 matching bases. This CDR3 comprises 14 residues. V lost 4 bases and J lost 2, with 10 bases in between. CDR1 and CDR2 from the germline V gene are SGHVS and FQNEAQ. CDR3 in amino acids: CASSSTSFTDTQYF. The CDR3 bases are TGTGCCAGCAGCTCGACTAGTTTCACAGATACGCAGTATTTT. The variable domain in full, with the rest retrieved from reference TRBV7-8 and TRBJ2-3, is GAGVSQSPRYKVAKRGQDVALRCDPISGHVSLFWYQQALGQGPEFLTYFQNEAQLDKSGLPSDRFFAERPEGSVSTLKIQRTQQEDSAVYLCASSSTSFTDTQYFGPGTRLTVL.

The V gene is TRBV18, the J gene TRBJ2-7; TRBD1 aligns across 9 bases. The CDR3 totals 15 residues. J gave up 6 bases and V 4 bases, and 10 bases lay outside the gene matches. The V gene's germline CDR1 is KGHSH and CDR2 LQKENI. The CDR3 DNA reads as TGTGCCAGCTCACTATCCGGGACAGGGTTGGCCGAGCAGTACTTC. Protein sequence: CASSLSGTGLAEQYF.

The gene calls are TRBV5-1 and TRBJ2-3, with D uncertain. Per germline, CDR1 SGHRS and CDR2 YFSETQ. V dropped 0 bases and J dropped 5 bases, with 7 bases sitting between them. The CDR3 has 13 residues. Here the CDR3 DNA reads TGCGCCAGCAGCTTGGGGCTGGAAGATACGCAGTATTTT. Its translation is CASSLGLEDTQYF.

This clone was detected only once. The chain combines TRBV5-1 with TRBJ2-3, with D possibly being TRBD2 (5 bases). Trimming took off 0 bases at V and 1 base at J, with 9 bases between the two ends. The CDR3 contains 15 residues. Germline V CDR1 and CDR2: SGHRS, YFSETQ. The CDR3 coding sequence is TGCGCCAGCAGCTTGGCGGGGATGCGCACAGATACGCAGTATTTT. It yields the protein CASSLAGMRTDTQYF.

The rearrangement links TRBV5-4 to TRBJ1-2, with unresolved D. V lost 2 bases to trimming and J lost 5 bases, with 4 bases between them. The CDR3 loop spans 11 amino acids. CDR1 and CDR2 from the germline V gene are SGHNT and YYREEE (reference sequence). In DNA, the CDR3 is TGTGCCAGCAGCTTAGGATATGGCTACACCTTC. It translates to CASSLGYGYTF.

This CDR3 is CASSLAGVGKNIQYF. The CDR3 nucleotides read TGTGCCAGCAGCTTGGCGGGAGTGGGCAAAAACATTCAGTACTTC. V gene TRBV5-8 combines with J gene TRBJ2-4; maybe TRBD2 (6 bases). The CDR3 loop spans 15 amino acids. In germline, CDR1 is SGHTS, CDR2 YDEGEE. V shed 0 bases and J shed 3 bases, with 10 bases lying between them.

The rearrangement uses TRBV4-2 and TRBJ1-5, with unresolved D. This CDR3 comprises 12 residues. V dropped 2 bases and J dropped 4 bases, with 3 bases sitting between them. Germline-derived CDR1 and CDR2 are LGHNA and YNFKEQ. The CDR3 loop is CASSQSNQPQHF. The DNA for the CDR3 is TGTGCCAGCAGCCAATCAAATCAGCCCCAGCATTTT.

The rearrangement links TRBV7-9 to TRBJ2-7; TRBD2 aligns across 13 bases. Unmatched junction bases numbered 14, after V lost 1 base and J lost 5 bases. Germline CDR1 and CDR2: SEHNR and FQNEAQ (reference sequence). The length of the CDR3 is 19 residues. In DNA, the CDR3 is TGTGCCAGCAGCTTAGTCGCCCGGGGACTAGCGGGAAGCCGAAACGAGCAGTACTTC. The encoded protein is CASSLVARGLAGSRNEQYF.

The CDR3 DNA reads TGTGCCAGCAGCTTCGCGATAGCGGGCTACAATGAGCAGTTCTTC. Protein: CASSFAIAGYNEQFF. The chain links TRBV7-2 to TRBJ2-1, with 7 bases that match TRBD2. CDR3 size: 15 residues. Trimming cost V 3 bases and J 3 bases; bases outside gene matches: 5. Germline V gives CDR1 SGHTA, CDR2 FQGNSA.

This chain uses TRBV6-5 with TRBJ1-1; the D is unclear. The V end was cut by 7 bases, the J end by 0 bases, with 9 bases between. In germline, CDR1 is MNHEY, CDR2 SVGAGI. This CDR3 has 13 residues. The chain's CDR3 is CASKGRLNTEAFF. As DNA, the CDR3 is TGTGCCAGCAAGGGCAGACTGAACACTGAAGCTTTCTTT.

The V call is TRBV7-6, the J call TRBJ2-2; TRBD2 aligns across 10 bases. The CDR3 length is 15 residues. The J segment lost 7 bases and the V segment lost 5 bases, leaving 7 bases of the junction unmatched. Germline lookup yields CDR1 SGHVS and CDR2 FNYEAQ. CDR3 loop: CASSNSGGFGGELFF. Here the CDR3 DNA reads TGTGCCAGCAGCAATAGCGGGGGGTTCGGCGGGGAGCTGTTTTTT.

V and J are TRBV29-1 and TRBJ2-7; D call uncertain. The DNA end favors TRBJ2-1, so the J call may be wrong. Germline CDR1 is SQVTM and CDR2 is ANQGSEA. CDR3 length: 11 residues. In DNA, the CDR3 is TGCAGCGTTTCCCCTAGGAATGAGCAGTTCTTC. Translating it yields CSVSPRNEQFF.

The chain joins TRBV29-1 to TRBJ2-5; D may be TRBD2 (6 bases). Germline lookup yields CDR1 SQVTM and CDR2 ANQGSEA. The CDR3 totals 15 residues. Trimming pared 7 bases from V and 4 bases from J, leaving 22 bases between. The chain's CDR3 is CSADDWAGSAETQYF. The CDR3 DNA follows: TGCAGCGCCGACGACTGGGCGGGAAGCGCAGAGACCCAGTACTTC.

The chain joins TRBV28 to TRBJ2-5, with D perhaps TRBD2 (6 bases). Germline loops: CDR1 MDHEN, CDR2 SYDVKM. The CDR3 has 13 amino acids. Trimming removed 7 bases from V and 5 bases from J, with 14 bases in between. The DNA of the CDR3 is TGTGCCAGCACCGGGACTTTGCGGGAGACCCAGTACTTC. The encoded protein is CASTGTLRETQYF.

This chain joins TRBV6-1 and TRBJ1-1; no clear D gene. The CDR3 has 12 residues. Per the germline V gene, CDR1 is MNHNS and CDR2 is SASEGT. V lost 5 bases, J lost 8 bases, and 12 bases lay in between. The CDR3 DNA sequence: TGTGCCAGCAGTTCACAGCCCCGGGAAGCTTTCTTT. Translation gives CASSSQPREAFF.

Written as DNA, the CDR3 is TGTGCCTGGAGTATACAGGGTGACTATGGCTACACCTTC. Translation: CAWSIQGDYGYTF. The chain has TRBV30 and TRBJ1-2, with D perhaps matching TRBD1 (6 bases). CDR1 is GTSNPN, CDR2 SVGIG, per germline (reference sequence). Trimming took off 2 bases at V and 3 bases at J, with 10 bases between the two ends. This CDR3 comprises 13 residues.

The chain combines TRBV11-2 with TRBJ1-4; D is possibly TRBD1 (5 bases). Trimming stripped 1 base from V and 6 bases from J, with 15 bases between. This CDR3 region has 16 residues. CDR1 and CDR2 from the germline V gene are SGHAT and FQNNGV. The CDR3 coding sequence is TGTGCCAGCAGCTTAGGGGGGAGGGCTGCGGATGAAAAACTGTTTTTT. Translation: CASSLGGRAADEKLFF.

The J gene is TRBJ1-5, the V gene TRBV7-2; TRBD1 agrees at 9 bases. The CDR3 length is 17 residues. CDR1 and CDR2 from the germline V gene are SGHTA and FQGNSA. V trimming: 1 base; J trimming: 3 bases; junction bases outside the gene matches: 7. In DNA, the CDR3 is TGTGCCAGCAGCTTAGTTCGGACAGGGGTTTCCAATCAGCCCCAGCATTTT. This encodes CASSLVRTGVSNQPQHF. Full variable domain (missing parts from reference TRBV7-2 and TRBJ1-5): GAGVSQSPSNKVTEKGKDVELRCDPISGHTALYWYRQSLGQGLEFLIYFQGNSAPDKSGLPSDRFSAERTGGSVSTLTIQRTQQEDSAVYLCASSLVRTGVSNQPQHFGDGTRLSIL.

The chain couples TRBV30 to TRBJ2-5; D gene unclear. From germline, CDR1 is GTSNPN and CDR2 SVGIG (reference sequence). The CDR3 consists of 17 residues. V lost 5 bases and J 1 base, leaving 23 bases between the germline ends. The CDR3 region is CAWGPFRISEPQETQYF. The DNA of the CDR3 is TGTGCCTGGGGGCCTTTTAGGATCTCCGAACCCCAAGAGACCCAGTACTTC.

This chain connects TRBV6-6 to TRBJ1-3; D unclear. V lost 0 bases and J lost 3, with 9 bases in between. Germline assignment: CDR1 MNHNY and CDR2 SVGAGI (reference sequence). This CDR3 has 15 amino acids. The DNA for the CDR3 is TGTGCCAGCAGTTACTCGATCGATTTTGGAAACACCATATATTTT. This translates into CASSYSIDFGNTIYF.

The genes are TRBV2 and TRBJ2-7, with 7 bases fitting TRBD1. The CDR3 runs 12 residues. Trimming removed 10 bases from V and 4 bases from J; junction bases left unmatched: 7. CDR1 SNHLY and CDR2 FYNNEI come from the germline V gene. The CDR3 loop reads CATSGQAYEQYF. CDR3 nucleotide sequence: TGTGCCACCTCCGGACAGGCTTACGAGCAGTACTTC.

The V and J genes are TRBV27 and TRBJ2-7, with D possibly TRBD1 on 6 matching bases. The CDR3 totals 13 residues. Trimming took off 7 bases at V and 2 bases at J, with 12 bases between the two ends. CDR1 MNHEY and CDR2 SMNVEV come from the germline V gene (reference sequence). The CDR3 DNA is TGTGCCAGCAAGACGACAGGCGCCTACGAGCAGTACTTC. Protein product: CASKTTGAYEQYF.

The chain recombines TRBV7-2 with TRBJ1-6; tentatively, D is TRBD1 (5 bases). The CDR3 has 13 residues. Between the trimmed V and J ends, which lost 1 base and 12 bases, there was a span of 10 bases. CDR1 and CDR2 from the germline V gene are SGHTA and FQGNSA. CDR3: CASSLVGREPLHF. CDR3 DNA: TGTGCCAGCAGCTTAGTGGGGCGTGAACCCCTCCACTTT.

The V and J genes are TRBV7-9 and TRBJ2-3; D gene ambiguous. CDR3 length: 14 amino acids. The germline V gene encodes CDR1 SEHNR and CDR2 FQNEAQ (reference sequence). Trimming left V 3 bases short and J 6 bases short, with 13 bases between. Written as DNA, the CDR3 is TGTGCCAGCAGCTTTATGGGCCGCCCTGATACGCAGTATTTT. Protein product: CASSFMGRPDTQYF. The full variable domain, completed using reference TRBV7-9 and TRBJ2-3, is DTGVSQNPRHKITKRGQNVTFRCDPISEHNRLYWYRQTLGQGPEFLTYFQNEAQLEKSRLLSDRFSAERPKGSFSTLEIQRTEQGDSAMYLCASSFMGRPDTQYFGPGTRLTVL.

V usage is TRBV28 and J usage is TRBJ2-4; 8 nucleotides agree with TRBD1. V gave up 7 bases and J gave up 8 bases; unmatched junction bases: 7. Germline V gene sequence: CDR1 MDHEN, CDR2 SYDVKM. The length of the CDR3 is 13 residues. DNA for the CDR3: TGTGCCAGCACACCCCAGGGGGCTTACATTCAGTACTTC. Protein sequence: CASTPQGAYIQYF.

V and J are TRBV7-9 and TRBJ1-5; D may be TRBD1 (6 bases). The CDR3 is 14 amino acids. V was cut by 5 bases and J by 5 bases, with 13 bases left in between. CDR1 and CDR2 (germline): SEHNR, FQNEAQ (reference sequence). Here the CDR3 DNA reads TGTGCCAGCAGCCGGGGGGGGCAGGATCAGCCCCAGCATTTT. Its translation: CASSRGGQDQPQHF.

The chain has TRBV5-1 and TRBJ2-6; D uncertain. Trimming left V 2 bases short and J 1 base short, with 4 bases between. The CDR3 loop spans 14 amino acids. CDR1 is SGHRS and CDR2 is YFSETQ in the germline V gene. The CDR3 region has the DNA TGCGCCAGCAGCTTAGAGTCTGGGGCCAACGTCCTGACTTTC. It is translated as CASSLESGANVLTF.